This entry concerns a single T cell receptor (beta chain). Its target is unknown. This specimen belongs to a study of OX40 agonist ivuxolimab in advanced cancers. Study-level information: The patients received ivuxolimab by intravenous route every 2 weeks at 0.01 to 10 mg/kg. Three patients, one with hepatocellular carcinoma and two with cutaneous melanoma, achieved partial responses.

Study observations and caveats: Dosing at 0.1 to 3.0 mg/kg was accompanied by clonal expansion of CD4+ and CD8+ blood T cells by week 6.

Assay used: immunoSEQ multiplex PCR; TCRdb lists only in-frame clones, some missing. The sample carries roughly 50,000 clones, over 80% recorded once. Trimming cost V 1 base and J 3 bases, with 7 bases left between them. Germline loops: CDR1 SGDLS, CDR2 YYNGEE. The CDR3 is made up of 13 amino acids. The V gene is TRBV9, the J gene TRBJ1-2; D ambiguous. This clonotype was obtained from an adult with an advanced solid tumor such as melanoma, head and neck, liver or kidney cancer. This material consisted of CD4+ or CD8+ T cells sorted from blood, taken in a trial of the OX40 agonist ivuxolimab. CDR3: CASSVSGDYGYTF. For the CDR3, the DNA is TGTGCCAGCAGCGTATCTGGTGACTATGGCTACACCTTC.